This T cell receptor (beta chain) was recorded in a study of cytomegalovirus exposure and HLA in healthy donors. Study results and caveats: Investigators reported approximately 150 TCR beta chains as tied to cytomegalovirus. The sole available immune exposure information was CMV serostatus. Later genetic work tied a missense DCLRE1C variant to beta-chain V and J trimming.

PCR was performed using 60 Vbeta and 13 Jbeta primers. Generated by immunoSEQ multiplex PCR, the TCRdb table keeps only in-frame clones and is missing some. The sample gives over 95,000 clones, about 75% of which show up once; approximately 12% is in the top ten. This CDR3 is built from 13 residues. From germline, CDR1 is MNHEY and CDR2 SMNVEV (reference sequence). Unmatched junction bases numbered 2, after V lost 4 bases and J lost 6 bases. In regard to this clone: Its antigen remains unidentified.

Sequences were obtained from PBMCs. The V call is TRBV27, the J call TRBJ1-2; 10 nucleotides line up with TRBD1. This receptor was identified in a woman aged 40 to 50 in good health and CMV-seropositive. The CDR3 spells CASSSTGGNGYTF. CDR3 nucleotide sequence: TGTGCCAGCAGTTCGACAGGGGGCAATGGCTACACCTTC.